This TCR beta chain was identified during a study of shared clonotypes between healthy human individuals. The repertoire was sequenced with immunoSEQ multiplex PCR; TCRdb's copy has only in-frame clones and lacks some. The sample includes fewer than 700,000 clones, roughly 95% of them seen just once. This CDR3 has 17 amino acids. V shed 1 base and J shed 5 bases, with 19 bases lying between them. Germline V gene data show CDR1 as SGHRS and CDR2 as YFSETQ. CD45RO-negative CD8 cells positively selected for CCR7 made up the naive population, which excluded terminally differentiated effector memory CD45RA+ cells.

The chain carries TRBV5-1 and TRBJ2-1; D might be TRBD2 (6 bases). Material for sequencing was naive CD8+ T cells sorted from blood. The TCR comes from a woman aged 25 to 39 in good health. The CDR3 region is CASSLTSPHSQNNEQFF. As DNA, the CDR3 is TGCGCCAGCAGCTTGACTAGCCCTCACTCCCAAAACAATGAGCAGTTCTTC. Full variable domain (rest looked up from reference TRBV5-1 and TRBJ2-1): KAGVTQTPRYLIKTRGQQVTLSCSPISGHRSVSWYQQTPGQGLQFLFEYFSETQRNKGNFPGRFSGRQFSNSRSEMNVSTLELGDSALYLCASSLTSPHSQNNEQFFGPGTRLTVL.